Shown below are 19 T cell receptor beta chains from a single sample sequenced in a study of blood T cell repertoires in COVID-19. Sequencing used immunoSEQ multiplex PCR; TCRdb keeps in-frame clones, though not all of them. The table has some 170,000 clones, over 80% seen once; the top ten hold 1.6%. Sequencing was done on a sample of peripheral blood. Receptors originate from a woman in her forties or fifties with acute or convalescent COVID-19.

V is TRBV9 and J is TRBJ2-7, with 7 bases matching TRBD2. This CDR3 is 13 amino acids long. Per the germline V gene, CDR1 is SGDLS and CDR2 is YYNGEE. Germline trimming cut 0 bases from V and 7 bases from J; bases unmatched to any gene: 4. CDR3 sequence: CASSVVSGGEQYF. The CDR3 DNA follows: TGTGCCAGCAGCGTAGTCTCGGGGGGTGAGCAGTACTTC. Drawing the rest from reference TRBV9 and TRBJ2-7, the complete variable domain is DSGVTQTPKHLITATGQRVTLRCSPRSGDLSVYWYQQSLDQGLQFLIQYYNGEERAKGNILERFSAQQFPDLHSELNLSSLELGDSALYFCASSVVSGGEQYFGPGTRLTVT.

This chain connects TRBV7-9 to TRBJ1-1; unclear D gene. V lost 4 bases and J lost 2, with 14 bases in between. The CDR3 is 15 amino acids. Germline V gene lookup returns CDR1 SEHNR and CDR2 FQNEAQ (reference sequence). The CDR3 protein is CASSSLDTFNTEAFF. In DNA, the CDR3 is TGTGCCAGCAGCTCGTTAGACACCTTTAACACTGAAGCTTTCTTT.

The rearrangement links TRBV25-1 to TRBJ1-2, with 9 bases aligning to TRBD1. Looked up from germline, CDR1 is MGHDK and CDR2 is SYGVNS. With 6 bases clipped from V and 6 bases from J, the junction kept 11 bases outside the gene matches. The CDR3 contains 15 residues. As DNA, the CDR3 is TGTGCCAGCAGACCCGGGACAGGGAACATCGATGGCTACACCTTC. Protein product: CASRPGTGNIDGYTF.

The chain carries TRBV5-1 and TRBJ1-2; D is perhaps TRBD1 (5 bases). The CDR3 length is 16 residues. Germline V gives CDR1 SGHRS, CDR2 YFSETQ. The V end lost 0 bases, the J end lost 3 bases, and 15 bases lay between the germline ends. The CDR3: CASSLGGTSMDYGYTF. CDR3 sequence (DNA): TGCGCCAGCAGCTTGGGGGGGACTTCTATGGACTATGGCTACACCTTC.

The genes are TRBV5-1 and TRBJ2-2; 11 bases fit TRBD2. The CDR3 consists of 16 residues. V dropped 4 bases and J dropped 5; count of bases not matched to a gene: 7. The germline CDR1 and CDR2 sequences are SGHRS and YFSETQ. Written as DNA, the CDR3 is TGCGCCAGCAGCACGTCCGGGACTAGCGGTACCGGGGAGCTGTTTTTT. As protein: CASSTSGTSGTGELFF.

This clone was counted only a few times. The rearrangement uses TRBV27 and TRBJ2-2; the D is unclear. The CDR3 is 13 amino acids. V shed 7 bases and J shed 6 bases, with 12 bases lying between them. Germline CDR1 is MNHEY and CDR2 is SMNVEV (reference sequence). The CDR3 is CASTSVGAGELFF. The CDR3 bases are TGTGCCAGCACCTCCGTCGGTGCCGGGGAGCTGTTTTTT.

The rearrangement joins TRBV7-2 to TRBJ2-1; 9 nucleotides match TRBD2. The V gene end was trimmed by 2 bases and the J gene end by 10 bases; junction bases not matched to a gene: 12. This CDR3 has 16 amino acids. The germline V gene has CDR1 SGHTA and CDR2 FQGNSA. CDR3 bases: TGTGCCAGCAGCTTAAGGCGGGAGGGCTTACAAGGGGAGCAGTTCTTC. It yields the protein CASSLRREGLQGEQFF.

J is TRBJ2-1 and V is TRBV19; 7 nucleotides line up with TRBD1. The junction had 12 bases not matched to a gene; V was cut back by 5 bases and J by 5 bases. Germline V gene data show CDR1 as LNHDA and CDR2 as SQIVND (reference sequence). The CDR3 loop spans 16 amino acids. The CDR3 sequence is CASSSYRDSGDNEQFF. CDR3 nucleotide sequence: TGTGCCAGTAGTTCGTACCGGGACAGTGGTGACAATGAGCAGTTCTTC. Complete variable domain (other parts from reference TRBV19 and TRBJ2-1): DGGITQSPKYLFRKEGQNVTLSCEQNLNHDAMYWYRQDPGQGLRLIYYSQIVNDFQKGDIAEGYSVSREKKESFPLTVTSAQKNPTAFYLCASSSYRDSGDNEQFFGPGTRLTVL.

The chain couples TRBV6-2 or TRBV6-3 to TRBJ1-2; D is uncertain. The V end lost 2 bases, the J end lost 8 bases, and 15 bases lay between the germline ends. The CDR3 runs 14 residues. CDR1 MNHEY and CDR2 SVGEGT come from the germline V gene. CDR3 residues: CASSYPLDGEGYTF. For the CDR3, the DNA is TGTGCCAGCAGTTACCCACTCGACGGGGAGGGCTACACCTTC.

The CDR3 nucleotides read TGTGCCAGTAGTACCACCGGGGGGACTGATACTGAAGCTTTCTTT. It codes for CASSTTGGTDTEAFF. V usage is TRBV19 and J usage is TRBJ1-1; D is possibly TRBD1 (5 bases). The CDR3 runs 15 residues. Germline CDR1 is LNHDA and CDR2 is SQIVND (reference sequence). Trimming cost V 4 bases and J 5 bases, with 17 bases left between them.

This clone has a single count. The CDR3 nucleotides are TGTGCCAGCAGTTTACTAGCGGAGCCGTGGGAGCAGTTCTTC. Residues: CASSLLAEPWEQFF. The chain recombines TRBV6-5 with TRBJ2-1; the match to TRBD2 covers 8 bases. The CDR3 covers 14 residues. Germline CDR1 MNHEY, CDR2 SVGAGI. With V trimmed by 4 bases and J by 10 bases, 9 bases remained unmatched.

The chain couples TRBV14 to TRBJ1-1; maybe TRBD1 (5 bases). The CDR3 spans 13 residues. CDR1 and CDR2 (germline): SGHDN, FVKESK. Trimming cost V 6 bases and J 5 bases, with 13 bases left between them. The chain's CDR3 is CASRSRRGTEAFF. For the CDR3, the DNA is TGTGCCAGCAGGTCAAGGAGGGGAACTGAAGCTTTCTTT.

The rearrangement links TRBV27 to TRBJ1-1; D uncertain. V shed 4 bases and J shed 3 bases, with 9 bases lying between them. From germline, CDR1 is MNHEY and CDR2 SMNVEV (reference sequence). The CDR3 totals 13 residues. CDR3 amino acids: CASSSRGDTEAFF. CDR3 DNA sequence: TGTGCCAGCAGTTCCCGCGGGGACACTGAAGCTTTCTTT.

The chain uses TRBV29-1 and TRBJ1-1, with 9 bases that match TRBD1. The CDR3 is 14 residues long. Germline V gene lookup returns CDR1 SQVTM and CDR2 ANQGSEA. V dropped 3 bases and J dropped 0; count of bases not matched to a gene: 2. CDR3 nucleotides: TGCAGCGTTGATGGGACAGGGATGAACACTGAAGCTTTCTTT. It codes for CSVDGTGMNTEAFF.

The rearrangement joins TRBV19 to TRBJ2-3, with D possibly matching TRBD1 (5 bases). V was shortened by 6 bases and J by 3 bases, with 13 bases between the two germline ends. The CDR3 extends over 14 amino acids. Germline-derived CDR1 and CDR2 are LNHDA and SQIVND (reference sequence). CDR3 nucleotide sequence: TGTGCCAGTAGAAGACAGCTCCCGACAGATACGCAGTATTTT. This sequence encodes CASRRQLPTDTQYF.

This sequence joins TRBV28 and TRBJ2-7, with D hard to call. Trimming shortened V by 4 bases and J by 4 bases, and 11 bases separated the two germline ends. The CDR3 length is 13 residues. CDR1 is MDHEN, CDR2 SYDVKM, per germline. The CDR3 spells CASSSAPLYEQYF. The CDR3 DNA reads TGTGCCAGCAGTTCCGCGCCATTATACGAGCAGTACTTC.

Only a few counts were recorded for this clone. The chain joins TRBV29-1 to TRBJ2-3; no firm D call. This CDR3 contains 12 residues. Germline CDR1 is SQVTM and CDR2 is ANQGSEA. Trimming cost V 3 bases and J 0 bases, with 4 bases left between them. This CDR3 is CSVEGSTDTQYF. For the CDR3, the DNA is TGCAGCGTTGAGGGCAGCACAGATACGCAGTATTTT.

This chain uses TRBV5-1 with TRBJ2-1, with 9 bases lining up with TRBD1. V gave up 3 bases and J gave up 3 bases; unmatched junction bases: 4. This CDR3 has 15 amino acids. Germline V gene data show CDR1 as SGHRS and CDR2 as YFSETQ. CDR3 bases: TGCGCCAGCAGCTCATACAGGGGGCTCTACAATGAGCAGTTCTTC. It translates to CASSSYRGLYNEQFF.

This rearrangement joins TRBV7-2 to TRBJ2-7; 8 bases fit TRBD2. This CDR3 has 15 amino acids. Per germline, CDR1 SGHTA and CDR2 FQGNSA. V gave up 0 bases and J gave up 4 bases; unmatched junction bases: 5. The CDR3 here is CASSLAAGGEYEQYF. In DNA form, the CDR3 reads TGTGCCAGCAGCTTAGCGGCGGGAGGAGAATACGAGCAGTACTTC.